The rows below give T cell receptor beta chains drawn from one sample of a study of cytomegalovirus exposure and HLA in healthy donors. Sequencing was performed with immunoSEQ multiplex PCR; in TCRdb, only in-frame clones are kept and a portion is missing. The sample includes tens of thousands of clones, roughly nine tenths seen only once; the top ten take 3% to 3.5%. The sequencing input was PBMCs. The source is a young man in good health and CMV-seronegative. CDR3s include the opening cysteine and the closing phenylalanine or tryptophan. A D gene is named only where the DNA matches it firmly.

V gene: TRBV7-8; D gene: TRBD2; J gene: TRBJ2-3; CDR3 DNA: TGTGCCAGCAGGAGCTGGGGAGGGCAGTCAGATACGCAGTATTTT; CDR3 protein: CASRSWGGQSDTQYF
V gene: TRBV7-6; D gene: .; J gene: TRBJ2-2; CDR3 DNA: TGTGCCAGCAGCTTAGCGGGAGGTCGGACCGGGGAGCTGTTTTTT; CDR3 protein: CASSLAGGRTGELFF
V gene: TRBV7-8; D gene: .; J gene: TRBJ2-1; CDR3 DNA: TGTGCGCTAGGGGACTTGTCCTACAATGAGCAGTTCTTC; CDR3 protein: CALGDLSYNEQFF
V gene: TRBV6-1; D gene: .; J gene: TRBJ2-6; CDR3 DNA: TGTGCCACCATTGGCATATCTGGGGCCAACGTCCTGACTTTC; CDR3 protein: CATIGISGANVLTF
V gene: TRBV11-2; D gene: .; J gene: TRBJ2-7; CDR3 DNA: TGTGCCAGCAGTTCCTCCGGGGACTCAAGTTTTTACGAGCAGTACTTC; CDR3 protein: CASSSSGDSSFYEQYF
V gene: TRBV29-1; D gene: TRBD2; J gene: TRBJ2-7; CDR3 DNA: TGCAGCGTTGTGGCTAGCGGGTTCGAGACCTACGAGCAGTACTTC; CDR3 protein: CSVVASGFETYEQYF
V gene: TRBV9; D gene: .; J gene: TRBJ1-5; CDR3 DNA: TGTGCCAGCAGCCCGGAGGGATATAGCAATCAGCCCCAGCATTTT; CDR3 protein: CASSPEGYSNQPQHF
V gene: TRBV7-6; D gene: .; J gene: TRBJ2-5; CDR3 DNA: TGTGCCAGCAGTTCCGACAGGACGGGGACCCAGTACTTC; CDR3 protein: CASSSDRTGTQYF
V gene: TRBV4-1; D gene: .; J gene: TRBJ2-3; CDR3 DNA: TGCGCCAGCAGCCAAAGTTTCTCGCGGGCGAGCACAGATACGCAGTATTTT; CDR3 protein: CASSQSFSRASTDTQYF
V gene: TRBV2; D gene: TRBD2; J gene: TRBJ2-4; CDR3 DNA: TGTGCCAGCAGGGAGGGACTAGCGGGAGGGGTTCTAGCCAAAAACATTCAGTACTTC; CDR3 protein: CASREGLAGGVLAKNIQYF